The 21 T cell receptor beta chains below were found in one sample sequenced in a study of T cells in localized non-small cell lung cancer. Some clones are missing from TCRdb's copy, which holds only in-frame ones; the method was immunoSEQ multiplex PCR. The sample contains tens of thousands of clones, around 90% of which appear only once. This material consisted of peripheral blood, taken before any cancer treatment. These receptors originate from a man aged 35-69 years with stage I squamous cell lung carcinoma.

The chain recombines TRBV18 with TRBJ2-2, with no clear D. Between the trimmed V and J ends, which lost 3 bases and 10 bases, there was a span of 12 bases. Germline V CDR1 and CDR2: KGHSH, LQKENI. This CDR3 has 13 amino acids. The CDR3 DNA sequence: TGTGCCAGCTCACCGTCGGGTCAGGAGGAGCTGTTTTTT. Its translation is CASSPSGQEELFF.

The chain carries TRBV6-5 and TRBJ2-3; tentatively, D is TRBD1 (6 bases). V lost 2 bases and J lost 0, with 9 bases in between. The CDR3 is 15 residues long. From germline, CDR1 is MNHEY and CDR2 SVGAGI. CDR3 in DNA: TGTGCCAGCAGTTACGGGCAGGGGAGCACAGATACGCAGTATTTT. Its protein product is CASSYGQGSTDTQYF.

The chain joins TRBV7-9 to TRBJ2-1; possible D gene TRBD2, 5 bases. The germline V and J ends were trimmed by 4 bases and 7 bases, with 14 bases remaining between them. The CDR3 is 14 residues long. CDR1 SEHNR and CDR2 FQNEAQ come from the germline V gene (reference sequence). This CDR3 reads CASSSRGFGNEQFF. DNA for the CDR3: TGTGCCAGCAGCTCTCGGGGTTTTGGGAATGAGCAGTTCTTC.

This chain connects TRBV7-2 to TRBJ2-7, with TRBD2 matching 8 bases. The length of the CDR3 is 15 residues. Unmatched junction bases numbered 8, after V lost 7 bases and J lost 0 bases. Germline V CDR1 and CDR2: SGHTA, FQGNSA. CDR3 sequence reads: CASTPGTRSSYEQYF. CDR3 sequence (DNA): TGTGCCAGCACTCCCGGGACTAGAAGCTCCTACGAGCAGTACTTC.

The chain carries TRBV10-3 and TRBJ2-7, with 8 nucleotides matching TRBD1. With 2 bases clipped from V and 6 bases from J, the junction kept 15 bases outside the gene matches. Germline V gene lookup returns CDR1 ENHRY and CDR2 SYGVKD. This CDR3 has 17 amino acids. The CDR3 DNA follows: TGTGCCATCAGTGAGCAGGTAATTCCCCTGACAGGGGTCGAGCAGTACTTC. Protein sequence: CAISEQVIPLTGVEQYF.

The chain combines TRBV12-5 with TRBJ2-1; no reliable D call. The CDR3 runs to 12 residues. Germline assignment: CDR1 LGHNT and CDR2 FRNRAP. Between the trimmed V and J ends, which lost 2 bases and 5 bases, there was a span of 4 bases. CDR3 protein: CASGLFDNEQFF. CDR3 DNA sequence: TGTGCTAGTGGTTTGTTCGACAATGAGCAGTTCTTC.

The J gene is TRBJ2-1, the V gene TRBV7-8; D is uncertain. Trimming removed 0 bases at V and 8 bases at J, with 5 bases between. Germline V gives CDR1 SGHVS, CDR2 FQNEAQ. The CDR3 length is 12 residues. CDR3 sequence reads: CASSLAEDEQFF. As DNA, the CDR3 is TGTGCCAGCAGCTTAGCAGAGGATGAGCAGTTCTTC.

This chain joins TRBV5-1 and TRBJ2-5, with D perhaps TRBD2 (7 bases). Germline lookup yields CDR1 SGHRS and CDR2 YFSETQ. The ends were cut back, 5 bases at V and 5 bases at J, with 19 bases in the middle. This CDR3 region has 15 residues. Written as DNA, the CDR3 is TGCGCCAGCAGGAGATCGGGGGGCGGAGAGGAGACCCAGTACTTC. Protein product: CASRRSGGGEETQYF.

The chain joins TRBV5-1 to TRBJ2-5, with 10 nucleotides matching TRBD1. In germline, CDR1 is SGHRS, CDR2 YFSETQ. V lost 4 bases and J lost 2; bases outside the gene matches: 2. This CDR3 comprises 14 residues. The CDR3 reads CASSAGQGQETQYF. CDR3 bases: TGCGCCAGCAGCGCGGGACAGGGGCAAGAGACCCAGTACTTC.

This chain's CDR3 is CASSDPPSGRLQETQYF. The DNA of the CDR3 is TGTGCCAGCAGTGATCCTCCTAGCGGGAGGTTACAAGAGACCCAGTACTTC. V usage is TRBV6-1 and J usage is TRBJ2-5, with 11 nucleotides matching TRBD2. Germline V lookup: CDR1 MNHNS, CDR2 SASEGT. The CDR3 runs 17 residues. J was trimmed by 2 bases and V by 3 bases; bases with no gene match: 8.

This sequence joins TRBV9 and TRBJ2-3; 10 bases map to TRBD1. The trim removed 4 bases at V and 1 base at J, leaving 9 bases unmatched. The germline V gene has CDR1 SGDLS and CDR2 YYNGEE. The CDR3 totals 17 residues. The CDR3 spells CASSLSAGTGGTDTQYF. The CDR3 nucleotides read TGTGCCAGCAGCCTGAGTGCCGGGACAGGGGGCACAGATACGCAGTATTTT.

The chain uses TRBV5-1 and TRBJ2-2; 10 nucleotides match TRBD2. The CDR3 sequence is 17 residues long. The V gene end was trimmed by 5 bases and the J gene end by 3 bases; junction bases not matched to a gene: 10. Per the germline V gene, CDR1 is SGHRS and CDR2 is YFSETQ. The CDR3 nucleotides are TGCGCCAGCAGAGGTTTAGCGGGAGGTGGGGACACCGGGGAGCTGTTTTTT. Its translation: CASRGLAGGGDTGELFF.

The V and J genes are TRBV28 and TRBJ2-4; D not resolved. The CDR3 length is 15 residues. The V end lost 7 bases, the J end lost 0 bases, and 13 bases lay between the germline ends. Germline V gene sequence: CDR1 MDHEN, CDR2 SYDVKM. DNA for the CDR3: TGTGCCAGCACCACGGACGAGATAGCCAAAAACATTCAGTACTTC. It translates to CASTTDEIAKNIQYF.

The chain is built from TRBV27 and TRBJ1-4; 7 positions match TRBD1. The CDR3 has 15 amino acids. The junction had 10 bases not matched to a gene; V was cut back by 5 bases and J by 7 bases. The germline V gene encodes CDR1 MNHEY and CDR2 SMNVEV (reference sequence). In DNA form, the CDR3 reads TGTGCCAGCAGTACATGGACAGGCGGGGGTGAAAAACTGTTTTTT. Its protein product is CASSTWTGGGEKLFF.

This clone was recorded once. The chain carries TRBV4-1 and TRBJ2-5; no reliable D call. CDR3 length equals 16 residues. The germline V gene encodes CDR1 MGHRA and CDR2 YSYEKL. Trimming removed 2 bases at V and 0 bases at J, with 13 bases between. The CDR3 sequence is CASSQLAVRNQETQYF. CDR3 bases: TGCGCCAGCAGCCAACTCGCCGTTAGAAACCAAGAGACCCAGTACTTC.

The rearrangement uses TRBV7-9 and TRBJ2-1; 13 nucleotides agree with TRBD2. The ends lost 4 bases at V and 5 bases at J; junction bases unmatched: 5. The CDR3 covers 16 residues. Looked up from germline, CDR1 is SEHNR and CDR2 is FQNEAQ (reference sequence). DNA for the CDR3: TGTGCCAGCAGCTCCGTCGGGACTAGCGGGAACAATGAGCAGTTCTTC. Its protein is CASSSVGTSGNNEQFF.

This chain uses TRBV2 with TRBJ2-5; possible D gene TRBD2, 6 bases. Germline lookup yields CDR1 SNHLY and CDR2 FYNNEI. This CDR3 region has 14 residues. Trimming shortened V by 7 bases and J by 3 bases, and 15 bases separated the two germline ends. In nucleotides, the CDR3 is TGTGCCAGCAAACCCTGGCTAGCGAAAGAGACCCAGTACTTC. Amino acids: CASKPWLAKETQYF.

This rearrangement joins TRBV30 to TRBJ1-1, with D uncertain. Looked up from germline, CDR1 is GTSNPN and CDR2 is SVGIG (reference sequence). This CDR3 contains 14 residues. Trimming stripped 4 bases from V and 1 base from J, with 13 bases between. As DNA, the CDR3 is TGTGCCTGGACCCCGGTCCTTCGGAACACTGAAGCTTTCTTT. Protein: CAWTPVLRNTEAFF.

This chain links TRBV7-3 with TRBJ2-1, with D unclear. Trimming took 6 bases from V and 0 from J, leaving 9 bases between them. The CDR3 is 14 residues long. The V gene's germline CDR1 is SGHTA and CDR2 FQGTGA. For the CDR3, the DNA is TGTGCCAGCAGAGGCGACGGCTCCTACAATGAGCAGTTCTTC. This sequence encodes CASRGDGSYNEQFF.

This clone has more than one count but fewer than ten. The chain employs TRBV5-1 and TRBJ2-2, with no clear D. CDR1 and CDR2 (germline): SGHRS, YFSETQ. The CDR3 contains 14 residues. The V and J ends lost 0 bases and 5 bases respectively, with 8 bases between them. CDR3 DNA: TGCGCCAGCAGCTTGGTTTCGAGGACCGGGGAGCTGTTTTTT. Translating gives CASSLVSRTGELFF.

The J gene is TRBJ2-3, the V gene TRBV10-3; no clear D. The germline CDR1 and CDR2 sequences are ENHRY and SYGVKD. The CDR3 contains 11 residues. V shed 5 bases and J shed 4 bases, with 4 bases lying between them. Written as DNA, the CDR3 is TGTGCCATCAGTACACCAGATACGCAGTATTTT. As protein: CAISTPDTQYF.